The 5 T cell receptor beta chains reported below all come from one sample, sequenced in a study of CD4 T cells in relation to SARS-CoV-2 and coronaviruses. Profiling relied on immunoSEQ multiplex PCR, and the TCRdb table lists in-frame clones only, not all of them. The table lists over 40,000 clones, roughly 84% of them singletons. Their antigens are not known. The sequencing input was naive CD4+ T cells from PBMCs, cultured in vitro. The subset denotes: naive CD4+ T cells isolated by negative enrichment. The receptors shown here come from an adult with COVID-19.

This clone was picked up one time. The genes are TRBV28 and TRBJ2-5; D ambiguous. Germline V gene lookup returns CDR1 MDHEN and CDR2 SYDVKM. Trimming left V 3 bases short and J 2 bases short, with 7 bases between. This CDR3 region has 13 residues. CDR3 coding DNA: TGTGCCAGCAGTTTTTCCGGACAAGAGACCCAGTACTTC. As protein: CASSFSGQETQYF.

The chain is built from TRBV5-5 and TRBJ2-5; 8 positions agree with TRBD1. Germline V lookup: CDR1 SGHKS, CDR2 YYEKEE (reference sequence). Germline trimming cut 4 bases from V and 4 bases from J; bases unmatched to any gene: 12. The CDR3 runs 16 residues. CDR3 in DNA: TGTGCCAGCAGCCAAGACAGGGGACGGTCTACAGAGACCCAGTACTTC. Protein sequence: CASSQDRGRSTETQYF.

The rearrangement uses TRBV15 and TRBJ1-2; D not certain. Trimming removed 1 base from V and 7 bases from J, with 10 bases in between. This CDR3 has 13 residues. The germline gives CDR1 LNHNV, CDR2 YYDKDF (reference sequence). The CDR3: CATSRGYGSGYTF. CDR3 coding DNA: TGTGCCACCAGCAGAGGGTATGGGTCTGGCTACACCTTC.

This clone appeared once. The chain links TRBV18 to TRBJ2-2; 10 positions agree with TRBD1. Germline CDR1 and CDR2: KGHSH and LQKENI. The CDR3 contains 15 residues. V dropped 2 bases and J dropped 9; count of bases not matched to a gene: 6. Here the CDR3 reads CASSPLGQGSRELFF. The DNA for the CDR3 is TGTGCCAGCTCACCATTGGGACAGGGGAGCCGGGAGCTGTTTTTT.

V usage is TRBV7-8 and J usage is TRBJ2-5; D call uncertain. V shed 3 bases and J shed 5 bases, with 7 bases lying between them. The germline CDR1 and CDR2 sequences are SGHVS and FQNEAQ. The CDR3 totals 12 residues. For the CDR3, the DNA is TGTGCCAGCAGCTTGGTTAGGGAGACCCAGTACTTC. Translation gives CASSLVRETQYF.